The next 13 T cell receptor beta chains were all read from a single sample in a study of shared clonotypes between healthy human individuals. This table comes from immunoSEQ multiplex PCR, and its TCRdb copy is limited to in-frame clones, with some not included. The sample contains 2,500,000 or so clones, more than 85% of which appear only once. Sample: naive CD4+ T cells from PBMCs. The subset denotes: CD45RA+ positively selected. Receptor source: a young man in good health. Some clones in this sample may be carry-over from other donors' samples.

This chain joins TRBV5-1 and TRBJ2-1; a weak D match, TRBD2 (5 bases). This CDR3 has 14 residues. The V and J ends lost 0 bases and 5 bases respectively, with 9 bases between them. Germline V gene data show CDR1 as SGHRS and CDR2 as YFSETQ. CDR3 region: CASSLGGQNNEQFF. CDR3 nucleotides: TGCGCCAGCAGCTTGGGAGGGCAGAACAATGAGCAGTTCTTC.

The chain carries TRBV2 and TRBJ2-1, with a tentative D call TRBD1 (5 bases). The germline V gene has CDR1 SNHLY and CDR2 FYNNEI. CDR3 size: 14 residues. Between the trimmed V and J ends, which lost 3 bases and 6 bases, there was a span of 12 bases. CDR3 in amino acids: CASSEWGSPNEQFF. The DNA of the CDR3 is TGTGCCAGCAGTGAGTGGGGCAGTCCCAATGAGCAGTTCTTC.

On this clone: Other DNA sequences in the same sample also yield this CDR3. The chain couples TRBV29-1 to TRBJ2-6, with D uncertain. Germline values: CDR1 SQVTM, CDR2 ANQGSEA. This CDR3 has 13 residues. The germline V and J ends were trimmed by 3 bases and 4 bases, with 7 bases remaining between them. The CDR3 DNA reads TGCAGCGTTGATCTTTCGGGGGCCAACGTCCTGACTTTC. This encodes CSVDLSGANVLTF.

The CDR3 is CASSSYDRGNTEAFF. The CDR3 DNA sequence: TGCGCCAGCAGCTCCTACGACAGGGGGAACACTGAAGCTTTCTTT. The chain combines TRBV5-1 with TRBJ1-1; TRBD1 matches 8 bases. Per the germline V gene, CDR1 is SGHRS and CDR2 is YFSETQ. This CDR3 region has 15 residues. Trimming removed 3 bases from V and 1 base from J; junction bases left unmatched: 5.

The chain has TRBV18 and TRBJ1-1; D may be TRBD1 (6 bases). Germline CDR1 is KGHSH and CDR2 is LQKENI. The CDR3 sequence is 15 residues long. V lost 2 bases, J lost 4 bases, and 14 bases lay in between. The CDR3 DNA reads TGTGCCAGCTCACCATTGGTAGGGGGAGGCACTGAAGCTTTCTTT. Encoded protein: CASSPLVGGGTEAFF.

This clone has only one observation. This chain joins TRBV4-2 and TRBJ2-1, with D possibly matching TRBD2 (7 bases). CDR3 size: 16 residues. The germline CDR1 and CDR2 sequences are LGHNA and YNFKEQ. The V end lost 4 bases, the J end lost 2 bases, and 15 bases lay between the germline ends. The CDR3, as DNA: TGTGCCAGCAGCCTCAAAGAGGGGGGGACCTACAATGAGCAGTTCTTC. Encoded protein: CASSLKEGGTYNEQFF.

Here the CDR3 reads CASSEVSSLQFF. CDR3 DNA: TGTGCCAGCAGTGAAGTTAGCTCCTTGCAGTTCTTC. The rearrangement joins TRBV6-1 to TRBJ2-1; D is unclear. From germline, CDR1 is MNHNS and CDR2 SASEGT. The CDR3 is 12 amino acids. V lost 1 base to trimming and J lost 12 bases, with 10 bases between them.

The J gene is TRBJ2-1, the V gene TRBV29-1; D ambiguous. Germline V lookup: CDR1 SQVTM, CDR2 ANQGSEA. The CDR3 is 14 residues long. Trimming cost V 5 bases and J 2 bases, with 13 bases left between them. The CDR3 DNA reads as TGCAGCGTTCCGTATGCGGCCCCCTACAATGAGCAGTTCTTC. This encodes CSVPYAAPYNEQFF.

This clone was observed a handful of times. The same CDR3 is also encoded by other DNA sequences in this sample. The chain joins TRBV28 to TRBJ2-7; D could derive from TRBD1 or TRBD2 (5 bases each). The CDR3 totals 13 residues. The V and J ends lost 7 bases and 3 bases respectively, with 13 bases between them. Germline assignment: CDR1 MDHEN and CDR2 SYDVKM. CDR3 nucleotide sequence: TGTGCCAGCACCTCGGGACGGGACTACGAGCAGTACTTC. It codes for CASTSGRDYEQYF.

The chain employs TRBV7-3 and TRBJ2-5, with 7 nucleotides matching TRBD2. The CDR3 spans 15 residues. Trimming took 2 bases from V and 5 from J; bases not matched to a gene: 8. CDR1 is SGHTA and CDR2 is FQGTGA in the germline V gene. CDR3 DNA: TGTGCCAGCAGCTTAGTCGGCGGGAGCGTGGAGACCCAGTACTTC. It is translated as CASSLVGGSVETQYF.

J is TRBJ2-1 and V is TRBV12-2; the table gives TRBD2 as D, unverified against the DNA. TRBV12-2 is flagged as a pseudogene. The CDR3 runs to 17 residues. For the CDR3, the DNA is TGTGCAAGTCGCTTAGGCGGGTTTGGACCCGTCTACAATGAGCAGTTCTTC. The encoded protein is CASRLGGFGPVYNEQFF.

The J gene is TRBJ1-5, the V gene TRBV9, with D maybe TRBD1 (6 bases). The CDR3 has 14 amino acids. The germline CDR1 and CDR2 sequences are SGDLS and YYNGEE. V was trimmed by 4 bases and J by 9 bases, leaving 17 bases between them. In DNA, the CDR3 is TGTGCCAGCAGCCCAAGGACAGCCAATGGGCCCCAGCATTTT. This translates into CASSPRTANGPQHF.

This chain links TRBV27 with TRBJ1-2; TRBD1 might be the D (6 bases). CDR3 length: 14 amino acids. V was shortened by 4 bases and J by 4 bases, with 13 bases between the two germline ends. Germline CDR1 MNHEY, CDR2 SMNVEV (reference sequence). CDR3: CASSSSDRIYGYTF. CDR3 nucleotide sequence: TGTGCCAGCAGTTCATCGGACAGAATCTATGGCTACACCTTC.